One and the same sample provided the 13 T cell receptor beta chains below, sequenced in a study of T cell responses to AZD1222 COVID-19 vaccine. The data were produced by immunoSEQ multiplex PCR, yet TCRdb's version contains in-frame clones alone and is incomplete. The table lists approximately 130,000 clones, around 90% of them singletons. The material was peripheral blood, obtained 28 days after the second AZD1222 dose. The receptors stem from an adult who received the AZD1222 COVID-19 vaccine.

The chain is built from TRBV6-5 and TRBJ1-1; 8 nucleotides match TRBD1. Germline V gene data show CDR1 as MNHEY and CDR2 as SVGAGI. The CDR3 covers 16 residues. J gave up 0 bases and V 4 bases, and 7 bases lay outside the gene matches. The CDR3: CASSSGTGIMNTEAFF. Here the CDR3 DNA reads TGTGCCAGCAGTTCTGGGACAGGCATTATGAACACTGAAGCTTTCTTT.

CDR3 protein: CASRSQENQPQHF. Here the CDR3 DNA reads TGTGCCAGCAGGAGCCAAGAAAATCAGCCCCAGCATTTT. V gene TRBV2 combines with J gene TRBJ1-5, with D hard to call. The V gene lost 6 bases and the J gene lost 4 bases, with 10 bases spanning the gap. The CDR3 is 13 amino acids. From germline, CDR1 is SNHLY and CDR2 FYNNEI.

The chain uses TRBV7-2 and TRBJ2-3; possible D gene TRBD2, 5 bases. This CDR3 is 16 amino acids long. Trimming took 1 base from V and 0 from J, leaving 11 bases between them. Germline CDR1 and CDR2: SGHTA and FQGNSA. The DNA of the CDR3 is TGTGCCAGCAGCTTAGGGGCAGCGGCTAGCACAGATACGCAGTATTTT. Its translation is CASSLGAAASTDTQYF.

The CDR3 sequence is CAWGESTDTQYF. The CDR3 DNA reads as TGTGCGTGGGGGGAGAGCACAGATACGCAGTATTTT. The rearrangement joins TRBV30 to TRBJ2-3; D is perhaps TRBD2 (6 bases). The CDR3 extends over 12 amino acids. Per the germline V gene, CDR1 is GTSNPN and CDR2 is SVGIG (reference sequence).

This rearrangement joins TRBV27 to TRBJ1-5; no firm D call. CDR1 and CDR2 from the germline V gene are MNHEY and SMNVEV (reference sequence). Trimming removed 0 bases from V and 9 bases from J, with 9 bases in between. There are 13 residues in the CDR3. CDR3: CASSLSPKRPQHF. The CDR3 nucleotides read TGTGCCAGCAGTTTATCCCCCAAGAGGCCCCAGCATTTT.

The chain uses TRBV19 and TRBJ2-7; a possible D gene is TRBD1 (6 bases). V lost 10 bases and J 2 bases, leaving 18 bases between the germline ends. The CDR3 consists of 14 residues. From germline, CDR1 is LNHDA and CDR2 SQIVND (reference sequence). The CDR3 nucleotides are TGTGCCACTAGACAGGCGGTCCTACCCTACGAGCAGTACTTC. It codes for CATRQAVLPYEQYF.

The V call is TRBV6-6, the J call TRBJ1-1, with 8 bases that match TRBD1. The CDR3 runs to 16 residues. V dropped 3 bases and J dropped 0; count of bases not matched to a gene: 6. Germline V gene lookup returns CDR1 MNHNY and CDR2 SVGAGI (reference sequence). The CDR3 spells CASSYGRTGMNTEAFF. The CDR3 nucleotides read TGTGCCAGCAGTTATGGGCGGACAGGGATGAACACTGAAGCTTTCTTT.

Only one count was recorded for this clone. This chain joins TRBV28 and TRBJ2-1; 7 bases line up with TRBD2. Germline V gene data show CDR1 as MDHEN and CDR2 as SYDVKM. V gave up 2 bases and J gave up 3 bases; unmatched junction bases: 1. This CDR3 spans 14 amino acids. Here the CDR3 reads CASSLGTNYNEQFF. CDR3 DNA: TGTGCCAGCAGTTTAGGGACTAACTACAATGAGCAGTTCTTC.

The J gene is TRBJ2-3, the V gene TRBV5-1; possible D gene TRBD1, 5 bases. The CDR3 runs to 14 residues. Germline V gene data show CDR1 as SGHRS and CDR2 as YFSETQ. V was shortened by 6 bases and J by 0 bases, with 11 bases between the two germline ends. CDR3 in DNA: TGCGCCAGCAAGCAGGACACCAGCACAGATACGCAGTATTTT. Translation: CASKQDTSTDTQYF.

The chain recombines TRBV5-6 with TRBJ1-1; maybe TRBD1 (5 bases). The CDR3 is 15 amino acids. CDR1 SGHDT and CDR2 YYEEEE come from the germline V gene. The V end was cut by 5 bases, the J end by 4 bases, with 18 bases between. The CDR3 DNA reads TGTGCCAGCAGGAAGAACTGGGGGGGAAGCACTGAAGCTTTCTTT. This sequence encodes CASRKNWGGSTEAFF.

This clone has more than one count but fewer than ten. The sample contains more than one DNA sequence encoding this CDR3. In nucleotides, the CDR3 is TGCGCCAGCAGCCCAGGGGGCACAGATACGCAGTATTTT. Translated, it gives CASSPGGTDTQYF. The chain recombines TRBV5-1 with TRBJ2-3; D might be TRBD1 (6 bases). CDR1 is SGHRS and CDR2 is YFSETQ in the germline V gene. Between the trimmed V and J ends, which lost 4 bases and 1 base, there was a span of 7 bases. This CDR3 is built from 13 residues.

In the case of this clone: This same CDR3 is encoded by further DNA sequences in the sample. CDR3 DNA sequence: TGTGCCAGCAGCCCGGGGACAGGGGGAAACACCATATATTTT. Its protein is CASSPGTGGNTIYF. This chain joins TRBV3-1 (or the pseudogene TRBV3-2) and TRBJ1-3; 9 nucleotides match TRBD1. Germline trimming cut 4 bases from V and 4 bases from J; bases unmatched to any gene: 2. Germline V gives CDR1 LGHDT, CDR2 YNNKEL (reference sequence). CDR3 length: 14 amino acids.

The table lists this clone with a few counts. This chain joins TRBV11-3 and TRBJ1-3; no firm D call. The CDR3 runs 12 residues. CDR1 SGHNT and CDR2 YENEEA come from the germline V gene. Trimming removed 5 bases at V and 2 bases at J, with 4 bases between. The CDR3: CASSPPGNTIYF. In DNA, the CDR3 is TGTGCCAGCAGCCCTCCTGGAAACACCATATATTTT.